The clone carrying this T cell receptor (beta chain) has at least ten counts. The target antigen is unknown. The time point denotes: newly diagnosed GD, antithyroid drugs for less than 3 months. The TCR library was made from RNA that had been extracted from PBMCs in TRIzol. By American Thyroid Association guidelines, Graves' disease was diagnosed in the cohort. Arm-PCR of CDR3 regions and iRepertoire HTBI primers were the basis on which TCR beta libraries were built. In TCRdb, the multiplex PCR reads were re-called with MiXCR into one record per CDR3 protein. The sample lists about 540,000 distinct CDR3 sequences; around an eighth were seen once. Germline CDR1 reads KGHDR; CDR2 reads SFDVKD. The CDR3 runs 16 residues. J gave up 7 bases and V 4 bases, and 9 bases lay outside the gene matches. This entry comes from a study of regulatory T cells in long-lasting Graves disease. Findings of the study overall: Favored gene segments in persistent disease were TRBV28, TRBJ1-2 and TRBJ2-5. Not thyroid tissue but only peripheral blood was studied.

These same data were also listed under a study on T cells in Graves' hyperthyroidism and ophthalmopathy. In that study: Blood also carried most thyroid clonotypes expanded above 0.001.

The V call is TRBV24-1, the J call TRBJ2-5; TRBD1 matches at 12 bases. The TCR was taken from a man younger than 45 with Graves disease. This material consisted of peripheral blood mononuclear cells (PBMCs), taken at new diagnosis, from a patient treated with antithyroid drugs. CDR3 region: CATSDPGQGAPGTQYF. The CDR3 DNA is TGTGCCACCAGTGACCCGGGACAGGGGGCGCCGGGGACCCAGTACTTC.